This paragraph covers one TCR beta chain sequence. The antigen remains unidentified. Only in-frame clones appear in the TCRdb table, and some are missing; sequencing was by immunoSEQ multiplex PCR. This sample yields a few million clones, of which less than 95% are seen a single time; approximately 0.39% belongs to the top ten. V was clipped by 2 bases and J by 5 bases, with 14 bases between them. This CDR3 is 15 amino acids long. The germline V gene encodes CDR1 SGHRS and CDR2 YFSETQ. This record belongs to a study of shared clonotypes between healthy human individuals. Findings and limits, study-wide: Large depth notwithstanding, sorted-subset sequencing proved incomplete by rarefaction.

V and J are TRBV5-1 and TRBJ1-5; D is unresolved. The sample consisted of naive CD4+ T cells from PBMCs. Subset reported: CD45RA+ positively selected. This TCR was sampled from a man aged 18 to 29 in good health. Some clones in this sample may be carry-over from other donors' samples. DNA of the CDR3: TGCGCCAGCAGCTTATCGCCGGAGGAGGATCAGCCCCAGCATTTT. It is translated as CASSLSPEEDQPQHF.